This T cell receptor (beta chain) was documented in a study of blood T cell repertoires in COVID-19. About the research overall: The samples span acute and convalescent COVID-19 from the United States, Italy and Spain. T cells, B-cell-depleted T cells, or PBMCs supplied cDNA or gDNA.

This table comes from immunoSEQ multiplex PCR, and its TCRdb copy is limited to in-frame clones, with some not included. The repertoire includes about 260,000 clones, 65% to 85% of them detected once, and 1.5% to 1.7% sits in the top ten. V was shortened by 6 bases and J by 0 bases, with 9 bases between the two germline ends. The CDR3 sequence is 14 residues long. CDR1 and CDR2 from the germline V gene are SEHNR and FQNEAQ (reference sequence). This clone was seen a few times. The material sequenced was peripheral blood. V usage is TRBV7-9 and J usage is TRBJ1-3, with D perhaps matching TRBD1 (5 bases). The receptor comes from a woman aged 40 to 49 who had recovered from COVID-19. As DNA, the CDR3 is TGTGCCAGCAGTCGACAGAACTCTGGAAACACCATATATTTT. It translates to CASSRQNSGNTIYF.